The 12 T cell receptor beta chains given below trace back to one sample, sequenced in a study of monozygotic twins with inflammatory bowel disease. TCRdb reprocessed the 5' RACE reads and reports one entry per CDR3 protein, with no DNA. This sample contains around 150,000 distinct CDR3 sequences. Sequenced input: blood. The receptors were gathered from a human donor with ulcerative colitis or Crohn's disease, or a healthy co-twin of an affected twin (not recorded which).

The chain is built from TRBV5-1 and TRBJ1-5. This CDR3 region has 13 residues. Per germline, CDR1 SGHRS and CDR2 YFSETQ. CDR3 protein: CASRTDYNQPQHF.

This rearrangement joins TRBV11-1 to TRBJ1-4. CDR1 SGHAT and CDR2 FQDESV come from the germline V gene (reference sequence). The CDR3 is made up of 20 amino acids. The CDR3 reads CASSLVSRRATTATNEKLFF.

The chain employs TRBV7-6 and TRBJ2-7; TCRdb's D gene call, TRBD2, goes unchecked for lack of DNA. Germline CDR1 reads SGHVS; CDR2 reads FNYEAQ. This CDR3 is 15 amino acids long. The CDR3 sequence is CASSLETSDRYEQYF.

This chain links TRBV6-2 or TRBV6-3 with TRBJ2-7; TCRdb's D call, TRBD2, is unchecked because there is no DNA. The germline gives CDR1 MNHEY, CDR2 SVGEGT. CDR3 length: 14 residues. The CDR3 loop is CASSLLAGLYEQYF.

The chain combines TRBV7-3 with TRBJ1-1; there is no DNA to check the TCRdb D call of TRBD1. Germline V lookup: CDR1 SGHTA, CDR2 FQGTGA. The CDR3 length is 16 residues. The CDR3 here is CASSLTMRGGNTEAFF. The variable domain in full, with the rest retrieved from reference TRBV7-3 and TRBJ1-1, is GAGVSQTPSNKVTEKGKYVELRCDPISGHTALYWYRQSLGQGPEFLIYFQGTGAADDSGLPNDRFFAVRPEGSVSTLKIQRTERGDSAVYLCASSLTMRGGNTEAFFGQGTRLTVV.

J is TRBJ2-5 and V is TRBV28. The CDR3 contains 13 residues. The germline V gene encodes CDR1 MDHEN and CDR2 SYDVKM. Here the CDR3 reads CASSLEEQETQYF.

V and J are TRBV5-1 and TRBJ1-1. This CDR3 spans 13 amino acids. The germline V gene has CDR1 SGHRS and CDR2 YFSETQ. The chain's CDR3 is CASSLAANTEAFF. The variable domain in full, with the rest retrieved from reference TRBV5-1 and TRBJ1-1, is KAGVTQTPRYLIKTRGQQVTLSCSPISGHRSVSWYQQTPGQGLQFLFEYFSETQRNKGNFPGRFSGRQFSNSRSEMNVSTLELGDSALYLCASSLAANTEAFFGQGTRLTVV.

This chain joins TRBV7-2 and TRBJ2-1; the D call of TRBD2 rests on TCRdb alone, since no DNA is present to check it. The length of the CDR3 is 15 residues. CDR1 is SGHTA, CDR2 FQGNSA, per germline. The CDR3 loop reads CASSLVGTSGGRQFF.

CDR3 sequence: CASSFSTSTDTQYF. The genes are TRBV5-1 and TRBJ2-3. Germline lookup yields CDR1 SGHRS and CDR2 YFSETQ. This CDR3 has 14 amino acids.

V is TRBV12-3 or TRBV12-4 and J is TRBJ1-5. The CDR3 runs 15 residues. CDR3 sequence: CASSFVGLSNQPQHF.

This sequence joins TRBV15 and TRBJ2-3; TCRdb outputs TRBD1, but without DNA this stays unchecked. Germline V gene sequence: CDR1 LNHNV, CDR2 YYDKDF (reference sequence). This CDR3 region has 15 residues. CDR3 residues: CATSRDLGGTDTQYF.

V is TRBV12-3 or TRBV12-4 and J is TRBJ2-3; with no DNA, the TCRdb D assignment of TRBD2 cannot be verified. This CDR3 has 17 amino acids. The CDR3 sequence: CASSFQGLAGSTDTQYF.